This entry describes one T cell receptor beta chain. No antigen is known for it. The data were produced by immunoSEQ multiplex PCR, yet TCRdb's version contains in-frame clones alone and is incomplete. The top ten clones hold 5.5% to 7% of a sample with tens of thousands of clones, approximately 85% of them seen once. This sample stems from a study of identifying expanded T cells in peripheral blood. Notes on the study in general: Technical replicates showed about 1.1 changed clones; two weeks approximately 15; four weeks 19. Clone count variance between approximately two-week samples rose with total template count.

During the collection period, no donor immune events like infections were recorded. This TCR was sampled from a person between 18 and 75 years old in good health. The sample comprised blood.

Written as DNA, the CDR3 is TGTGCCAGCAGCTACGGGCAAAGGGAGACCCAGTACTTC. Translation: CASSYGQRETQYF. V usage is TRBV5-4 and J usage is TRBJ2-5; D ambiguous. Trimming took off 3 bases at V and 5 bases at J, with 11 bases between the two ends. This CDR3 has 13 amino acids. Germline V gene sequence: CDR1 SGHNT, CDR2 YYREEE (reference sequence).